These 8 T cell receptor beta chains originate from one sample sequenced in a study of early T cells in non-severe SARS-CoV-2 infection. TCRdb reprocessed the 5' RACE reads via MiXCR and lists one record per CDR3 protein. Among about 35,000 distinct CDR3 sequences listed, about 6.3% were seen once. Sample: whole blood. Receptor source: an adult who was a healthcare worker with PCR-confirmed SARS-CoV-2 infection or an uninfected control (not recorded which).

The V and J genes are TRBV10-2 and TRBJ1-1; no firm D call. The V and J ends lost 3 bases and 2 bases respectively, with 10 bases between them. CDR3 length: 14 residues. Germline V gene sequence: CDR1 WSHSY, CDR2 SAAADI. CDR3 bases: TGCGCCAGCAGTGAACCGGCACATAACACTGAAGCTTTCTTT. It translates to CASSEPAHNTEAFF.

This clonotype has ten or more counts. The CDR3 DNA follows: TGTGCCAGCAGCCCAGGGATGTCTAGTCAGCCCCAGCATTTT. Protein sequence: CASSPGMSSQPQHF. This chain links TRBV12-3 or TRBV12-4 with TRBJ1-5, with D perhaps TRBD1 (5 bases). With 6 bases removed from V and 6 bases from J, the gap between germline ends came to 15 bases. This CDR3 is 14 amino acids long.

This clonotype has ten or more counts. The chain combines TRBV7-8 with TRBJ2-7; 10 bases agree with TRBD2. Germline V CDR1 and CDR2: SGHVS, FQNEAQ. Trimming at V came to 4 bases and at J to 5 bases, leaving 11 bases not matched to a gene. There are 16 residues in the CDR3. The CDR3 nucleotides read TGTGCCAGCAGCTCCATAACGGGACTAGCGTTCCACGAGCAGTACTTC. It translates to CASSSITGLAFHEQYF.

In this sample, this clonotype turned up a few times. This chain uses TRBV19 with TRBJ2-5; D might be TRBD1 (6 bases). V lost 8 bases to trimming and J lost 3 bases, with 16 bases between them. The CDR3 contains 14 residues. Per the germline V gene, CDR1 is LNHDA and CDR2 is SQIVND (reference sequence). In DNA, the CDR3 is TGTGCCAGTGCCGAGTTTTGGACAGAAGAGACCCAGTACTTC. This sequence encodes CASAEFWTEETQYF.

This clonotype was counted ten times or more. The chain employs TRBV29-1 and TRBJ2-2; TRBD1 or TRBD2 may be the D gene (5 bases each). Germline loops: CDR1 SQVTM, CDR2 ANQGSEA. V dropped 7 bases and J dropped 4 bases, with 13 bases sitting between them. The CDR3 spans 13 residues. The CDR3 loop reads CSAGTWSTGELFF. The CDR3 nucleotides are TGCAGCGCTGGGACCTGGAGCACCGGGGAGCTGTTTTTT.

Many counts were recorded for this clonotype. The rearrangement joins TRBV18 to TRBJ1-1; TRBD1 matches 8 bases. The CDR3 totals 15 residues. Germline loops: CDR1 KGHSH, CDR2 LQKENI. V was pared by 3 bases and J by 3 bases, with 6 bases of the junction left unmatched. This CDR3 reads CASSPMTGADTEAFF. As DNA, the CDR3 is TGTGCCAGCTCACCCATGACAGGGGCTGACACTGAAGCTTTCTTT.

This clonotype was seen a few times. The rearrangement joins TRBV6-1 to TRBJ2-7; D is possibly TRBD1 (5 bases). The V gene's germline CDR1 is MNHNS and CDR2 SASEGT. The CDR3 extends over 13 amino acids. Between the trimmed V and J ends, which lost 8 bases and 7 bases, there was a span of 18 bases. The DNA of the CDR3 is TGTGCCAGCCCTACGGCAGGGCAAAAGGAGCAGTACTTC. Protein: CASPTAGQKEQYF.

This clonotype was observed a few times. This chain joins TRBV12-3 or TRBV12-4 and TRBJ1-1, with a possible D match to TRBD1 (6 bases). With 6 bases removed from V and 4 bases from J, the gap between germline ends came to 12 bases. The length of the CDR3 is 13 residues. For the CDR3, the DNA is TGTGCCAGCAGGGTCGACAGGAGCACTGAAGCTTTCTTT. It yields the protein CASRVDRSTEAFF.